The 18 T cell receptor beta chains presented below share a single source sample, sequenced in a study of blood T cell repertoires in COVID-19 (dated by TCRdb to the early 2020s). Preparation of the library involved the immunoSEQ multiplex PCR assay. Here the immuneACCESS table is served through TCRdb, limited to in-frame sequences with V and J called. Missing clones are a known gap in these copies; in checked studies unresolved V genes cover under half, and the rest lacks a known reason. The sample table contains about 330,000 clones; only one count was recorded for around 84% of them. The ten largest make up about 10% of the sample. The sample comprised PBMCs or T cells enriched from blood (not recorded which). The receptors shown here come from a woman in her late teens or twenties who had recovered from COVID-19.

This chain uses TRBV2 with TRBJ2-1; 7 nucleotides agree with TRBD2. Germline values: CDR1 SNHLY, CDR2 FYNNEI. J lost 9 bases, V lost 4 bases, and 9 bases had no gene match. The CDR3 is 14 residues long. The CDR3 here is CASSGGLAEIEQFF. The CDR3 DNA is TGTGCCAGCAGTGGGGGTCTAGCGGAAATTGAGCAGTTCTTC.

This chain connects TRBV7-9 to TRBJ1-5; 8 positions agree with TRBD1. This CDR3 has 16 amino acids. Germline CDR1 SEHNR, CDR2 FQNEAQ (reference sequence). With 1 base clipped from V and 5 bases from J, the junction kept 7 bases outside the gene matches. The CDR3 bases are TGTGCCAGCAGCTTAGGAGGGACAGGTGGGGATCAGCCCCAGCATTTT. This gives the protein CASSLGGTGGDQPQHF.

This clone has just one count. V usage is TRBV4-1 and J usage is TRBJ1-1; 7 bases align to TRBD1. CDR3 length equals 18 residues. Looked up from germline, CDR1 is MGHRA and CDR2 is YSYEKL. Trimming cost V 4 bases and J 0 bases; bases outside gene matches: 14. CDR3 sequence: CASSLLPKGAIVNTEAFF. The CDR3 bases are TGCGCCAGCAGCCTCCTCCCTAAGGGGGCGATCGTGAACACTGAAGCTTTCTTT.

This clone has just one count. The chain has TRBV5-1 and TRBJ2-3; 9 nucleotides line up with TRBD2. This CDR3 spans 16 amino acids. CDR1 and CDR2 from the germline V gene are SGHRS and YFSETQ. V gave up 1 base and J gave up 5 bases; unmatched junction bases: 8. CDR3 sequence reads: CASSLSAGGFGDTQYF. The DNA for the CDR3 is TGCGCCAGCAGCTTGTCGGCGGGGGGGTTTGGAGATACGCAGTATTTT.

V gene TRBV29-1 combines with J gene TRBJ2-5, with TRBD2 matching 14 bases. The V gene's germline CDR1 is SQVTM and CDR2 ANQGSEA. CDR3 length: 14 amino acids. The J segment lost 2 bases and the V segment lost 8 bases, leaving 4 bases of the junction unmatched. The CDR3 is CSTWTSGGQETQYF. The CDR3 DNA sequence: TGCAGCACCTGGACTAGCGGGGGGCAAGAGACCCAGTACTTC.

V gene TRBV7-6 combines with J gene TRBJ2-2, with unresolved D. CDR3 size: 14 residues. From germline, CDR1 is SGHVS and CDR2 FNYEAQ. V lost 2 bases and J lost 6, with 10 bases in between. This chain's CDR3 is CASSLRSIPGELFF. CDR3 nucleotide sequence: TGTGCCAGCAGCTTACGGTCAATTCCCGGGGAGCTGTTTTTT. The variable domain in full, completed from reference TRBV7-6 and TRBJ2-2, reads GAGVSQSPRYKVTKRGQDVALRCDPISGHVSLYWYRQALGQGPEFLTYFNYEAQQDKSGLPNDRFSAERPEGSISTLTIQRTEQRDSAMYRCASSLRSIPGELFFGEGSRLTVL.

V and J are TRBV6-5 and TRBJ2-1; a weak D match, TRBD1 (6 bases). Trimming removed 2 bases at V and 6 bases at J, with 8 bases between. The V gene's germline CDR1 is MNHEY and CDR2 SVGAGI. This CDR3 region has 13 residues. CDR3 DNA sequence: TGTGCCAGCAGTTACAACAGGGCCAATGAGCAGTTCTTC. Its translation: CASSYNRANEQFF.

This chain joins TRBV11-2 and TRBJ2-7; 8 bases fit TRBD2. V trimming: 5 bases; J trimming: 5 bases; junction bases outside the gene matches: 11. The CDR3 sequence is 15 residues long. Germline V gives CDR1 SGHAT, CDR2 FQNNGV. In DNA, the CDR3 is TGTGCCAGCAGCACGGGAGGGGGAGGGGCCGACGAGCAGTACTTC. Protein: CASSTGGGGADEQYF.

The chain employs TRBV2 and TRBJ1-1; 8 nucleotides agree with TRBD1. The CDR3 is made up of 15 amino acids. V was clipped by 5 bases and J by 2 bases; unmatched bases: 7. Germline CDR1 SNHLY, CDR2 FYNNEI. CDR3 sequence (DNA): TGTGCCAGCAGTCGTCAGGGGGCGGGCAACACTGAAGCTTTCTTT. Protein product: CASSRQGAGNTEAFF.

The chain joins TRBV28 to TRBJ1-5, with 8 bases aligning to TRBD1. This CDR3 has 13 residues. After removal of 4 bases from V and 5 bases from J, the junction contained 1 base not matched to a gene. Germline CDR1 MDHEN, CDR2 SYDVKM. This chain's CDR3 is CASSWTGYQPQHF. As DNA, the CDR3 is TGTGCCAGCAGTTGGACAGGGTATCAGCCCCAGCATTTT.

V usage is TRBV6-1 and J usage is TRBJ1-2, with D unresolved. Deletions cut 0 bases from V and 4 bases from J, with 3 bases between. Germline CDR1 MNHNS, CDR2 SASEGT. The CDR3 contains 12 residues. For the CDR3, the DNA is TGTGCCAGCAGTGAAGCCGGCTATGGCTACACCTTC. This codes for CASSEAGYGYTF.

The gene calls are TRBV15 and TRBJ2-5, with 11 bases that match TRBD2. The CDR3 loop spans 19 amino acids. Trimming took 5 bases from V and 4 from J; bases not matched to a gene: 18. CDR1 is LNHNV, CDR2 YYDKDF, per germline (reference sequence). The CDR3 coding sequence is TGTGCCACCAGCCTAGGGCTAGCGGGGGGCCCGACCCGCGGAGAGACCCAGTACTTC. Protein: CATSLGLAGGPTRGETQYF.

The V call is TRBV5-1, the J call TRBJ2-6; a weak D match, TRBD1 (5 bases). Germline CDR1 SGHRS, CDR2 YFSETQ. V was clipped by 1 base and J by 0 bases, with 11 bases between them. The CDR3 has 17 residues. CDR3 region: CASSLYQGLSGANVLTF. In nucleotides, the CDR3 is TGCGCCAGCAGCTTGTACCAGGGCCTCTCTGGGGCCAACGTCCTGACTTTC.

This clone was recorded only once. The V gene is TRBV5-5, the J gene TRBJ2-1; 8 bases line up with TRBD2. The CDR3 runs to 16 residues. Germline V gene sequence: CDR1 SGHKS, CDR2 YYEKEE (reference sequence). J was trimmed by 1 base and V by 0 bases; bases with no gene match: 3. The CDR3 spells CASSLGVAGSYNEQFF. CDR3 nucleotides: TGTGCCAGCAGCTTGGGGGTAGCGGGATCCTACAATGAGCAGTTCTTC.

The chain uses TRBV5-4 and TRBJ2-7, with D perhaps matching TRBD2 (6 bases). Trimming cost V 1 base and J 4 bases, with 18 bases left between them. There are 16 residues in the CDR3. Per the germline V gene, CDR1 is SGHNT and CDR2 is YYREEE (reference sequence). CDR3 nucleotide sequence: TGTGCCAGCAGCTTGTCCGGGGCGGGGCAGGGTTACGAGCAGTACTTC. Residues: CASSLSGAGQGYEQYF. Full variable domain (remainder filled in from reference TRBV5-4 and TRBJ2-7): ETGVTQSPTHLIKTRGQQVTLRCSSQSGHNTVSWYQQALGQGPQFIFQYYREEENGRGNFPPRFSGLQFPNYSSELNVNALELDDSALYLCASSLSGAGQGYEQYFGPGTRLTVT.

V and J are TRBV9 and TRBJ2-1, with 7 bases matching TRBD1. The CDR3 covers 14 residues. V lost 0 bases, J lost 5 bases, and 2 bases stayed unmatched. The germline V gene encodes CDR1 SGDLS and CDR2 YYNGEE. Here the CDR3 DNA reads TGTGCCAGCAGCGTAGGAGACAGGGACAATGAGCAGTTCTTC. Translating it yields CASSVGDRDNEQFF.

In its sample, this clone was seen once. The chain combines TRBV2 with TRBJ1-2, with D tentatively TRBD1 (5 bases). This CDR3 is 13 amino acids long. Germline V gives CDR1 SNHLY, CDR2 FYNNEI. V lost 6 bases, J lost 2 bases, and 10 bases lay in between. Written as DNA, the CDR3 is TGTGCCAGCAGGGACAACGAAAACTATGGCTACACCTTC. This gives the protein CASRDNENYGYTF.

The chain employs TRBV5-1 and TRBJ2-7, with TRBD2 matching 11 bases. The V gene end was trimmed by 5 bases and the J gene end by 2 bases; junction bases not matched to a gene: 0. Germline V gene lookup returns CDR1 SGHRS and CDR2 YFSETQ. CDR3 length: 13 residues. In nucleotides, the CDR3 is TGCGCCAGCAGACTAGCGGGAGCCTACGAGCAGTACTTC. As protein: CASRLAGAYEQYF.